The 27 T cell receptor beta chains listed next were all sequenced from one sample in a study of post-analysis software for immune sequencing data. Study conclusions and caveats: Controls showed lower frequencies than patients for roughly 5 TRBV segments, and TRBV5-6, TRBV5-1 and TRBV20-1 were among these.

These receptors lack a known antigen. Carried by the TCR beta cDNA libraries were unique molecular identifiers. TCRdb recomputed calls from the PCR reads with MiXCR, one row per CDR3 protein. This sample has approximately 350,000 distinct CDR3 sequences; approximately 38% occur once, and the top ten carry around 15%. Sample: blood. These receptors all stem from a girl between 10 and 17 years old with multiple sclerosis.

This chain uses TRBV20-1 with TRBJ1-1, with 8 bases lining up with TRBD1. From germline, CDR1 is DFQATT and CDR2 SNEGSKA (reference sequence). Trimming took 4 bases from V and 3 from J; bases not matched to a gene: 7. The CDR3 runs 14 residues. CDR3 in DNA: TGCAGTGCTACCCCAGGACAGGGAGACACTGAAGCTTTCTTT. Translating it yields CSATPGQGDTEAFF.

To note about this clonotype: Its ends do not fully match the called genes, so a read error is possible. The chain combines TRBV7-7 with TRBJ2-1, with 7 bases identical to TRBD2. This CDR3 is built from 15 residues. The germline V gene has CDR1 SSHAT and CDR2 FNYEAQ (reference sequence). This CDR3 reads CASSPRLATANEQFF. The CDR3 region has the DNA TGTGCTAGCAGCCCCCGACTAGCTACGGCCAATGAGCAGTTCTTC.

The chain links TRBV25-1 to TRBJ1-2; D might be TRBD1 (5 bases). Trimming took off 1 base at V and 2 bases at J, with 8 bases between the two ends. CDR3 size: 14 residues. Germline V lookup: CDR1 MGHDK, CDR2 SYGVNS. Here the CDR3 DNA reads TGTGCCAGCAGTGAATTGGGGGGGAACTATGGCTACACCTTC. Encoded protein: CASSELGGNYGYTF.

V is TRBV12-3 or TRBV12-4 and J is TRBJ1-4; 7 nucleotides align to TRBD1. The V gene end was trimmed by 7 bases and the J gene end by 4 bases; junction bases not matched to a gene: 6. The CDR3 has 14 amino acids. In DNA form, the CDR3 reads TGTGCCAGCACCCGACAGGGCGGTAATGAAAAACTGTTTTTT. Protein product: CASTRQGGNEKLFF.

The table lists this clonotype with a few counts. This chain links TRBV20-1 with TRBJ1-1, with D maybe TRBD1 (5 bases). Germline loops: CDR1 DFQATT, CDR2 SNEGSKA (reference sequence). The V end was cut by 2 bases, the J end by 5 bases, with 12 bases between. This CDR3 has 13 amino acids. CDR3 sequence (DNA): TGCAGTGCTAGATCCACGGGGCTGACTGAAGCTTTCTTT. Translation gives CSARSTGLTEAFF.

The genes are TRBV12-3 or TRBV12-4 and TRBJ1-6; tentatively, D is TRBD1 (6 bases). V shed 6 bases and J shed 14 bases, with 17 bases lying between them. The CDR3 is made up of 13 amino acids. The CDR3 here is CASREGTKGTLHF. The CDR3 DNA follows: TGTGCCAGCAGGGAAGGGACAAAGGGGACCCTCCACTTT.

This clonotype was observed a handful of times. This chain links TRBV5-1 with TRBJ2-7, with 7 bases that match TRBD1. J was trimmed by 3 bases and V by 4 bases; bases with no gene match: 7. CDR1 SGHRS and CDR2 YFSETQ come from the germline V gene. The CDR3 is 14 residues long. The CDR3 nucleotides read TGCGCCAGCAGCCGAGACAGGGAATTCTACGAGCAGTACTTC. Translating gives CASSRDREFYEQYF.

There are many counts of this clonotype. This chain uses TRBV7-3 with TRBJ2-3, with TRBD2 matching over 7 bases. V lost 5 bases, J lost 3 bases, and 14 bases stayed unmatched. The length of the CDR3 is 17 residues. The germline CDR1 and CDR2 sequences are SGHTA and FQGTGA. The CDR3 coding sequence is TGTGCCAGCAGCCCGCGCGGGAAGCGGGGATATACAGATACGCAGTATTTT. Translating gives CASSPRGKRGYTDTQYF. The whole variable domain, filled in from reference TRBV7-3 and TRBJ2-3, reads GAGVSQTPSNKVTEKGKYVELRCDPISGHTALYWYRQSLGQGPEFLIYFQGTGAADDSGLPNDRFFAVRPEGSVSTLKIQRTERGDSAVYLCASSPRGKRGYTDTQYFGPGTRLTVL.

This chain links TRBV5-1 with TRBJ2-1; a possible D gene is TRBD1 (5 bases). Germline V CDR1 and CDR2: SGHRS, YFSETQ. Deletions cut 4 bases from V and 5 bases from J, with 16 bases between. CDR3 length: 15 amino acids. The CDR3 protein is CASSRSTGPNNEQFF. The CDR3 DNA is TGCGCCAGCAGCCGCAGCACAGGACCCAACAATGAGCAGTTCTTC.

For this clonotype: In this CDR3 the conserved last residue, phenylalanine or tryptophan, is missing, so a read error is likely. The chain recombines TRBV6-5 with TRBJ2-1; unclear D gene. The germline CDR1 and CDR2 sequences are MNHEY and SVGAGI. The CDR3 loop spans 11 amino acids. Trimming cost V 10 bases and J 7 bases, with 11 bases left between them. DNA for the CDR3: TGTGCCACCGGGCCCCTTAATGAGCAGTTCTGC. This sequence encodes CATGPLNEQFC.

This clonotype was seen a handful of times. V gene TRBV7-2 combines with J gene TRBJ2-5; D is perhaps TRBD2 (6 bases). V lost 6 bases to trimming and J lost 4 bases, with 15 bases between them. Germline V gene lookup returns CDR1 SGHTA and CDR2 FQGNSA. The CDR3 spans 14 residues. In DNA, the CDR3 is TGTGCCAGCAGTTCGGCGGGGCGTAGAGAGACCCAGTACTTC. Protein product: CASSSAGRRETQYF.

The chain carries TRBV4-1 and TRBJ1-2; no reliable D call. The CDR3 totals 16 residues. CDR1 and CDR2 from the germline V gene are MGHRA and YSYEKL. The ends were cut back, 0 bases at V and 4 bases at J, with 15 bases in the middle. CDR3 amino acids: CASSQERSLNAYGYTF. The CDR3 coding sequence is TGCGCCAGCAGCCAAGAACGATCTTTAAACGCCTATGGCTACACCTTC.

V is TRBV28 and J is TRBJ2-4; D may be TRBD1 or TRBD2 (6 bases each). The CDR3 has 14 residues. Germline CDR1 reads MDHEN; CDR2 reads SYDVKM. V was pared by 3 bases and J by 8 bases, with 14 bases between. The CDR3 loop is CASSFLSGAHIQYF. The CDR3 bases are TGTGCCAGCAGTTTTCTATCGGGGGCCCACATTCAGTACTTC.

This chain connects TRBV6-2 or TRBV6-3 to TRBJ1-1; perhaps TRBD1 as D (6 bases). CDR1 and CDR2 from the germline V gene are MNHEY and SVGEGT. This CDR3 has 16 amino acids. Trimming removed 4 bases from V and 5 bases from J, with 20 bases in between. CDR3 residues: CASSSIQGWGETEAFF. Written as DNA, the CDR3 is TGTGCCAGCAGTTCGATACAGGGCTGGGGAGAAACTGAAGCTTTCTTT.

The chain carries TRBV6-1 and TRBJ1-2, with 9 bases that match TRBD1. The CDR3 runs 17 residues. Losses at the gene ends were 5 bases for V and 3 bases for J; bases not matched to a gene: 13. The germline CDR1 and CDR2 sequences are MNHNS and SASEGT. Here the CDR3 DNA reads TGTGCCAGCAGTCCGGTCAGCGGGACAGGGTTTTACTATGGCTACACCTTC. Amino acids: CASSPVSGTGFYYGYTF.

This clonotype was detected a few times. The chain links TRBV5-1 to TRBJ1-4; D may be TRBD1 (5 bases). Trimming left V 0 bases short and J 8 bases short, with 14 bases between. The CDR3 extends over 15 amino acids. Per the germline V gene, CDR1 is SGHRS and CDR2 is YFSETQ. The CDR3 is CASSLALRGEEKLFF. CDR3 nucleotides: TGCGCCAGCAGCTTGGCCCTCCGGGGCGAAGAAAAACTGTTTTTT.

The table lists this clonotype with a few counts. The CDR3 DNA sequence: TGTGCCAGCAGCGTGGGCTTGCCTAATACGCAGTATTTT. The encoded protein is CASSVGLPNTQYF. This chain connects TRBV5-5 to TRBJ2-3; D remains unclear. Trimming pared 4 bases from V and 7 bases from J, leaving 13 bases between. The CDR3 totals 13 residues. Germline-derived CDR1 and CDR2 are SGHKS and YYEKEE (reference sequence).

This clonotype was detected only a few times. This chain uses TRBV6-1 with TRBJ2-7; TRBD1 matches at 8 bases. The CDR3 has 17 amino acids. The V segment lost 0 bases and the J segment 0 bases; nucleotides outside the gene matches: 7. The germline V gene has CDR1 MNHNS and CDR2 SASEGT. CDR3 coding DNA: TGTGCCAGCAGTGAAGCTGGCAGGGGGCTAACCTCCTACGAGCAGTACTTC. It yields the protein CASSEAGRGLTSYEQYF.

This clonotype showed up just a few times. The V call is TRBV4-1, the J call TRBJ2-7; D is perhaps TRBD1 or TRBD2 (5 bases each). V lost 3 bases, J lost 0 bases, and 15 bases lay in between. Germline-derived CDR1 and CDR2 are MGHRA and YSYEKL. This CDR3 comprises 16 residues. Written as DNA, the CDR3 is TGCGCCAGCAGCCAGGCCGGGACCGATGACTCCTACGAGCAGTACTTC. Translating gives CASSQAGTDDSYEQYF.

This clonotype showed up just a few times. The chain recombines TRBV20-1 with TRBJ2-5; D possibly uses TRBD1 or TRBD2 (5 bases each). CDR1 is DFQATT and CDR2 is SNEGSKA in the germline V gene (reference sequence). The CDR3 totals 10 residues. V dropped 6 bases and J dropped 5 bases, with 7 bases sitting between them. This CDR3 is CSAGAETQYF. CDR3 bases: TGCAGTGCCGGGGCGGAGACCCAGTACTTC.

This clonotype was seen many times. The chain carries TRBV7-8 and TRBJ2-7; D remains ambiguous. V gave up 1 base and J gave up 0 bases, with 7 bases separating them. This CDR3 region has 14 residues. Germline V lookup: CDR1 SGHVS, CDR2 FQNEAQ. The CDR3 reads CASSLEGSSYEQYF. The CDR3 coding sequence is TGTGCCAGCAGCTTAGAGGGTAGCTCCTACGAGCAGTACTTC.

In its sample, this clonotype was seen once. The genes are TRBV6-5 and TRBJ2-1; D is possibly TRBD1 or TRBD2 (5 bases each). Germline V lookup: CDR1 MNHEY, CDR2 SVGAGI. V was shortened by 3 bases and J by 1 base, with 28 bases between the two germline ends. The CDR3 has 21 amino acids. Here the CDR3 DNA reads TGTGCCAGCAGTTATAATCCCGGACTGGGCGCCCAGGGTTGGTCCTACAATGAGCAGTTCTTC. Protein: CASSYNPGLGAQGWSYNEQFF.

This clonotype was recorded a few times. The gene calls are TRBV12-3 or TRBV12-4 and TRBJ2-5; 7 positions match TRBD2. V gave up 6 bases and J gave up 2 bases; unmatched junction bases: 12. The CDR3 has 16 residues. Here the CDR3 DNA reads TGTGCCAGCAGGCGAGGAGGGCGGGGGAGACAAGAGACCCAGTACTTC. It yields the protein CASRRGGRGRQETQYF.

This chain joins TRBV5-1 and TRBJ2-7, with TRBD1 as a possible D gene (5 bases). Trimming cost V 6 bases and J 5 bases, with 15 bases left between them. Germline V gene sequence: CDR1 SGHRS, CDR2 YFSETQ. The CDR3 covers 13 residues. The CDR3 spells CASTVAGIHEQYF. As DNA, the CDR3 is TGCGCCAGCACGGTGGCAGGGATACACGAGCAGTACTTC.

The J gene is TRBJ2-3, the V gene TRBV4-1; possible D gene TRBD2, 5 bases. Looked up from germline, CDR1 is MGHRA and CDR2 is YSYEKL. The CDR3 runs 13 residues. V lost 3 bases, J lost 4 bases, and 8 bases lay in between. This chain's CDR3 is CASSHLAPDTQYF. In nucleotides, the CDR3 is TGCGCCAGCAGCCATCTAGCTCCAGATACGCAGTATTTT.

The V gene is TRBV6-5, the J gene TRBJ2-1; D uncertain. The DNA matches TRBJ2-7 better at its end, which makes the J call doubtful. Per the germline V gene, CDR1 is MNHEY and CDR2 is SVGAGI. The CDR3 extends over 12 amino acids. The CDR3 DNA reads TGTGCCAGCAGTTACGGGTACAATGAGCAGTACTTC. It codes for CASSYGYNEQYF.

The chain has TRBV12-3 or TRBV12-4 and TRBJ1-2; 7 bases agree with TRBD1. The CDR3 length is 13 residues. The V gene end was trimmed by 6 bases and the J gene end by 3 bases; junction bases not matched to a gene: 4. The CDR3 sequence: CASRWDSDYGYTF. CDR3 in DNA: TGTGCCAGCAGATGGGACAGTGACTATGGCTACACCTTC.